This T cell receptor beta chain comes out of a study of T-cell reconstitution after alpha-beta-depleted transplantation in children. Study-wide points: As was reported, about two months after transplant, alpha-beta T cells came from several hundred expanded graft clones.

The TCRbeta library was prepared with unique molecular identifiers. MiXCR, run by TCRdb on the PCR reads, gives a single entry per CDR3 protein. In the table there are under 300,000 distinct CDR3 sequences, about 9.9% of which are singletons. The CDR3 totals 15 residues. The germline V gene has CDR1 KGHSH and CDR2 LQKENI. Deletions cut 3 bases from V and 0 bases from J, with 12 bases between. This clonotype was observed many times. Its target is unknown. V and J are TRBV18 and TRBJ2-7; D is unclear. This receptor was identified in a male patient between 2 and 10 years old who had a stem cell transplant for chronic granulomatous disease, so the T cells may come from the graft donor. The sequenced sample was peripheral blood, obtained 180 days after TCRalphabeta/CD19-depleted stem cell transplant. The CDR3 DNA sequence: TGTGCCAGCTCACCGACCCGGGCCTCCTCCTACGAGCAGTACTTC. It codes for CASSPTRASSYEQYF. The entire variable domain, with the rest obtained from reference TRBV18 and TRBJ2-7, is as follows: NAGVMQNPRHLVRRRGQEARLRCSPMKGHSHVYWYRQLPEEGLKFMVYLQKENIIDESGMPKERFSAEFPKEGPSILRIQQVVRGDSAAYFCASSPTRASSYEQYFGPGTRLTVT.